This is a list of T cell receptor beta chains from one sample in a study of shared clonotypes between healthy human individuals. The data were produced by immunoSEQ multiplex PCR, yet TCRdb's version contains in-frame clones alone and is incomplete. The profile shows millions of clones, approximately 94% of them singletons. Sequenced material: naive CD4+ T cells sorted from blood. The receptors come from a man aged 18 to 35 in good health. Each CDR3 is given with its conserved first and last residue. A D gene is named only where the DNA matches it firmly. Size values are once, few and many counts, or a class for expanded clones, and some rows have none.

clone size	V gene	J gene	D gene	CDR3 DNA	CDR3 protein
-	TRBV4-1	TRBJ2-5	TRBD2	TGCGCCAGCAGCCAAGCTCCCAGCGGGGGACAAGAGACCCAGTACTTC	CASSQAPSGGQETQYF
-	TRBV25-1	TRBJ1-2	-	TGTGCCAGCAGTGAGGCAGGGAACTATGGCTACACCTTC	CASSEAGNYGYTF
-	TRBV7-2	TRBJ2-7	-	TGTGCCAGCAGCCGGAACAGGGATTCCGGTGGGGGTCAGAACTACGAGCAGTACTTC	CASSRNRDSGGGQNYEQYF
-	TRBV5-5	TRBJ2-7	TRBD2	TGTGCCAGCAGCTTGTTAGCGGGGGTCGGCGAGCAGTACTTC	CASSLLAGVGEQYF
-	TRBV28	TRBJ1-1	TRBD1	TGTGCCAGCAGTTTGAACAGGGGGTTCATGAACACTGAAGCTTTCTTT	CASSLNRGFMNTEAFF
-	TRBV10-3	TRBJ2-3	-	TGTGCCGTAAGCGTTGGAAACACAGATACGCAGTATTTT	CAVSVGNTDTQYF
-	TRBV7-2	TRBJ2-5	TRBD2	TGTGCCAGCAGCCCAACGCGGACTAGCGGGAAATACGAACAGTACTTC	CASSPTRTSGKYEQYF
-	TRBV5-6	TRBJ2-7	TRBD2	TGTGCCAGCAGCCCTTCAATACTAGCGGGAGTGGGGCACGAGCAGTACTTC	CASSPSILAGVGHEQYF
-	TRBV7-9	TRBJ1-1	-	TGTGCCAGCAGCTTAGGGACGAGCAGATCCGAAGCTTTCTTT	CASSLGTSRSEAFF
-	TRBV11-3	TRBJ2-7	-	TGTGCCAGCAGCTTAGGGTCGGGGTCCTACGAGCAGTACTTC	CASSLGSGSYEQYF
-	TRBV7-3	TRBJ1-1	-	TGTGCCAGCAGCCCGGGACTGGTCACTGAAGCTTTCTTT	CASSPGLVTEAFF
-	TRBV29-1	TRBJ2-7	-	TGCAGCGTAGCTAGAGTGGGTGGCCACGAGCAGTACTTC	CSVARVGGHEQYF
few	TRBV6-6	TRBJ2-6	-	TGTGCCAGCAGTCCCCTGAGGGGGGCTGGGGCCAACGTCCTGACTTTC	CASSPLRGAGANVLTF
-	TRBV16	TRBJ2-1	TRBD2	TGTGCCAGCAGCCGCCCTAGCGGCCTACGGACCAATGAGCAGTTCTTC	CASSRPSGLRTNEQFF
-	TRBV7-2	TRBJ2-1	-	TGTGCCAGCAGCTCCGCCCCGGGGAATGAGCAGTTCTTC	CASSSAPGNEQFF
-	TRBV7-9	TRBJ1-6	-	TGTGCCAGCACCATAATGTCGAATTCACCCCTCCACTTT	CASTIMSNSPLHF
-	TRBV7-2	TRBJ2-5	TRBD2	TGTGCCAGCAGCTTAGCGCTGGGGGGGTGGGAGACCCAGTACTTC	CASSLALGGWETQYF
-	TRBV5-4	TRBJ2-5	TRBD2	TGTGCCAGCAGCTTGGGCACTAGCGGGGGGACCCAAGAGACCCAGTACTTC	CASSLGTSGGTQETQYF
-	TRBV7-7	TRBJ2-7	TRBD1	TGTGCTAGCAGCAACGGCAGTCCGGGACAGGGGGTTTACGAGCAGTACTTC	CASSNGSPGQGVYEQYF
once	TRBV30	TRBJ1-3	-	TGTGCCTGGAGTGTACAGGCAGCTACTGGAAACACCATATATTTT	CAWSVQAATGNTIYF
once	TRBV2	TRBJ1-2	TRBD1	TGTGCCAGCAGTGACGACAGGGATTCTTGGGGCTACACCTTC	CASSDDRDSWGYTF
once	TRBV10-1	TRBJ2-7	TRBD1	TGCGCCAGCAGCGGACAGGGGTACGAGCAGTACTTC	CASSGQGYEQYF
-	TRBV5-4	TRBJ2-2	-	TGTGCCAGCAGCTTGGAGTTGGGGTTCTCCGGGGAGCTGTTTTTT	CASSLELGFSGELFF
-	TRBV30	TRBJ1-5	-	TGTGCCTGGAGTTCTGGAACCGCTCAGCCCCAGCATTTT	CAWSSGTAQPQHF
-	TRBV30	TRBJ1-4	-	TGTGCCTGGGGGCCCGGACCCGCTAATGAAAAACTGTTTTTT	CAWGPGPANEKLFF
-	TRBV25-1	TRBJ1-2	TRBD1	TGTGCCAGCAGTGCATCACCGGGACAGGGGGCAGTGGAAGGCTACACCTTC	CASSASPGQGAVEGYTF
-	TRBV6-5	TRBJ2-7	-	TGTGCCAGCAGGGAGCTGGGGCTCTCCTACGAGCAGTACTTC	CASRELGLSYEQYF
-	TRBV29-1	TRBJ2-3	TRBD2	TGCAGCGTCCCCCTTCGAGCGGGGACTACAGATACGCAGTATTTT	CSVPLRAGTTDTQYF
-	TRBV11-3	TRBJ2-3	-	TGTGCCAGCAGCTTGACTAGTTTCATCACAGATACGCAGTATTTT	CASSLTSFITDTQYF
-	TRBV7-2	TRBJ2-5	-	TGTGCCAGCAGCTTACGGACCGGGGAGACCCAGTACTTC	CASSLRTGETQYF
-	TRBV5-1	TRBJ1-6	TRBD1	TGCGCCGGACCTTCGGGACAGGATGATTATAATTCACCCCTCCACTTT	CAGPSGQDDYNSPLHF
-	TRBV30	TRBJ1-2	-	TGTGCCTGGATCAGGGAGGGCTATGGCTACACCTTC	CAWIREGYGYTF
-	TRBV6-5	TRBJ2-7	-	TGTGCCAGCAGTTACTCGCGCGTGGGGGAGCAGTACTTC	CASSYSRVGEQYF